The 10 T cell receptor beta chains below were found in one sample sequenced in a study of technical replicates of blood from a handful of donors. TCRdb's copy holds only in-frame clones and misses some; the assay was immunoSEQ multiplex PCR. The sample contains 40,000 to 55,000 clones, 90% to 97% of which appear only once. The sample comprised T cells isolated from PBMCs. Receptor source: a human donor in good health.

The chain has TRBV5-1 and TRBJ2-1; 8 bases are shared with TRBD2. The CDR3 length is 17 residues. Germline CDR1 SGHRS, CDR2 YFSETQ. Trimming at V came to 0 bases and at J to 3 bases, leaving 8 bases not matched to a gene. Written as DNA, the CDR3 is TGCGCCAGCAGCTTGGTGACGGGAGGGAGTTTCTACAATGAGCAGTTCTTC. Translation gives CASSLVTGGSFYNEQFF.

The genes are TRBV5-1 and TRBJ2-7; perhaps TRBD1 as D (5 bases). From germline, CDR1 is SGHRS and CDR2 YFSETQ. The CDR3 is 14 amino acids. V shed 2 bases and J shed 2 bases, with 11 bases lying between them. The CDR3 coding sequence is TGCGCCAGCAGCTTTTCCAGGGTAGCCTACGAGCAGTACTTC. It codes for CASSFSRVAYEQYF.

J is TRBJ2-7 and V is TRBV13; D might be TRBD1 (6 bases). The CDR3 runs to 14 residues. The V gene lost 5 bases and the J gene lost 3 bases, with 14 bases spanning the gap. The germline gives CDR1 PRHDT, CDR2 FYEKMQ (reference sequence). This CDR3 is CASSPAGQNYEQYF. CDR3 sequence (DNA): TGTGCCAGCAGCCCGGCCGGACAGAACTACGAGCAGTACTTC.

This chain joins TRBV18 and TRBJ2-5; possible D gene TRBD1, 5 bases. The germline gives CDR1 KGHSH, CDR2 LQKENI. The CDR3 is 14 amino acids. The V end lost 4 bases, the J end lost 2 bases, and 11 bases lay between the germline ends. The CDR3 DNA sequence: TGTGCCAGCTCACTTCCAGGGTTACAAGAGACCCAGTACTTC. It yields the protein CASSLPGLQETQYF.

This rearrangement joins TRBV30 to TRBJ2-7, with TRBD2 as a possible D gene (5 bases). Looked up from germline, CDR1 is GTSNPN and CDR2 is SVGIG (reference sequence). Trimming took off 3 bases at V and 5 bases at J, with 11 bases between the two ends. CDR3 length equals 12 residues. The DNA of the CDR3 is TGTGCCTGGAGGGGGATCGGGGACGAGCAGTACTTC. Amino acid sequence: CAWRGIGDEQYF. The full variable domain, in which reference TRBV30 and TRBJ2-7 provide the parts outside the CDR3, is SQTIHQWPATLVQPVGSPLSLECTVEGTSNPNLYWYRQAAGRGLQLLFYSVGIGQISSEVPQNLSASRPQDRQFILSSKKLLLSDSGFYLCAWRGIGDEQYFGPGTRLTVT.

V usage is TRBV9 and J usage is TRBJ2-7; the D gene is possibly TRBD1 (7 bases). V lost 6 bases and J 9 bases, leaving 25 bases between the germline ends. The CDR3 has 15 residues. Germline CDR1 is SGDLS and CDR2 is YYNGEE. This CDR3 reads CASTPGGTADVGQYF. The CDR3 DNA reads as TGTGCCAGCACCCCAGGAGGGACAGCGGACGTCGGGCAGTACTTC.

The chain carries TRBV6-1 and TRBJ2-5; possibly TRBD2 for D (5 bases). Germline lookup yields CDR1 MNHNS and CDR2 SASEGT. This CDR3 is built from 14 residues. The germline V and J ends were trimmed by 5 bases and 0 bases, with 10 bases remaining between them. This CDR3 reads CASSPDWYQETQYF. In DNA form, the CDR3 reads TGTGCCAGCAGTCCGGACTGGTACCAAGAGACCCAGTACTTC.

The chain recombines TRBV18 with TRBJ1-2; TRBD1 agrees at 8 bases. Trimming took 4 bases from V and 3 from J; bases not matched to a gene: 7. CDR1 and CDR2 from the germline V gene are KGHSH and LQKENI. The CDR3 contains 15 residues. The CDR3: CASSRDLQGDYGYTF. DNA of the CDR3: TGTGCCAGCTCACGAGATCTACAGGGGGACTATGGCTACACCTTC.

This chain uses TRBV7-2 with TRBJ1-2; tentative D call: TRBD1 (5 bases). Deletions cut 1 base from V and 7 bases from J, with 13 bases between. Germline assignment: CDR1 SGHTA and CDR2 FQGNSA. The CDR3 spans 14 residues. The CDR3, as DNA: TGTGCCAGCAGCTTAGGCCCAGGGTTGACTGGCTACACCTTC. Translation gives CASSLGPGLTGYTF.

This chain uses TRBV19 with TRBJ2-1; no clear D. The length of the CDR3 is 15 residues. CDR1 is LNHDA, CDR2 SQIVND, per germline (reference sequence). The ends were cut back, 3 bases at V and 0 bases at J, with 9 bases in the middle. CDR3 DNA sequence: TGTGCCAGTAGTATTACTCGGAGCTCCTACAATGAGCAGTTCTTC. Its translation: CASSITRSSYNEQFF.